The sequence of this T cell receptor beta chain was determined in a study of identifying expanded T cells in peripheral blood. Details on this clone: Its antigen is not known.

The V and J ends lost 5 bases and 5 bases, in that order; junction bases with no gene match: 11. There are 16 residues in the CDR3. CDR1 and CDR2 (germline): LNHDA, SQIVND (reference sequence). Collection occurred without any documented infections or immune events in donors. The assay was immunoSEQ multiplex PCR, and TCRdb's table has in-frame clones only and misses some. The sample carries around 100,000 clones, over 75% recorded once. Study findings and constraints: Roughly two-week clone count variance significantly increased as total template count grew. Over two and four weeks, about 16.4 and 19 clones changed, versus 1.2 between replicates.

The chain combines TRBV19 with TRBJ1-4, with 7 positions matching TRBD1. The sequenced material came from blood. This sequence originates from a person aged 18 to 70 in good health. The CDR3 DNA is TGTGCCAGTAGTGGCACCCGGACAGGCTCAAATGAAAAACTGTTTTTT. Translation: CASSGTRTGSNEKLFF.